This entry concerns a single T cell receptor (beta chain). The CDR3 spans 18 residues. CDR1 and CDR2 (germline): MGHRA, YSYEKL. Trimming took 4 bases from V and 4 from J, leaving 23 bases between them. These data come from a study of T cell changes during pregnancy in multiple sclerosis. Some clones are missing from TCRdb's copy, which holds only in-frame ones; the method was immunoSEQ multiplex PCR. This sample carries about 74,000 clones, roughly 90% of them seen once, and the ten largest clones take roughly 1.4%. Sample: peripheral blood, taken in the third trimester of pregnancy. This sequence joins TRBV4-1 and TRBJ2-1; D may be TRBD2 (6 bases). The sequence came from a female donor with multiple sclerosis, enrolled in a pregnancy study. CDR3 coding DNA: TGCGCCAGCAGCCTCGCCCGAGGCATAGCGGACATATACAATGAGCAGTTCTTC. Encoded protein: CASSLARGIADIYNEQFF.